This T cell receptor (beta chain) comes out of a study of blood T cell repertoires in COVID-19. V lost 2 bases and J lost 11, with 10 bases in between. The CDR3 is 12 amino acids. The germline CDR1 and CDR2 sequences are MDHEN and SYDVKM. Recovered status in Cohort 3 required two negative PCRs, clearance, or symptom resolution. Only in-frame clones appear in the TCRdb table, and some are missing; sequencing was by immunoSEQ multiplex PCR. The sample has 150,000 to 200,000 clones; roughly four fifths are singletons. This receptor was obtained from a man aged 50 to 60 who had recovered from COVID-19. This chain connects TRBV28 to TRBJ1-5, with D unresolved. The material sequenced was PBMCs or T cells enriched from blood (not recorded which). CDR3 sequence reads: CASSLGDKSQHF. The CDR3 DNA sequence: TGTGCCAGCAGTTTAGGCGACAAATCCCAGCATTTT. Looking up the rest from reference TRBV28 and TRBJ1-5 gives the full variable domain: DVKVTQSSRYLVKRTGEKVFLECVQDMDHENMFWYRQDPGLGLRLIYFSYDVKMKEKGDIPEGYSVSREKKERFSLILESASTNQTSMYLCASSLGDKSQHFGDGTRLSIL.